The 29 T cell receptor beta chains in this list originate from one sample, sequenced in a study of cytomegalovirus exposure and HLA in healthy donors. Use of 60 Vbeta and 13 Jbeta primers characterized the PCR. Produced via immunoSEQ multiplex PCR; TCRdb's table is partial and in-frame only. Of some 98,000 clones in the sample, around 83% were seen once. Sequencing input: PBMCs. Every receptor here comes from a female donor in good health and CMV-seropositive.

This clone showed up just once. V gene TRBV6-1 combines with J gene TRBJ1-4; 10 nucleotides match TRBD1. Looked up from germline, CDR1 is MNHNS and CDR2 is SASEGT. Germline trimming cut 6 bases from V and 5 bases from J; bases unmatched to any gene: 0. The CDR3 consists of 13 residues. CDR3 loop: CASRGQGNEKLFF. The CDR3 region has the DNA TGTGCCAGCAGGGGACAGGGGAATGAAAAACTGTTTTTT.

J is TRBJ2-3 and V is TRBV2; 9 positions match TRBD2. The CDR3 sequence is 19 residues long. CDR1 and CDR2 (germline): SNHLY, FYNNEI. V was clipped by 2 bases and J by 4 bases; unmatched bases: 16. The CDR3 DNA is TGTGCCAGCAGTGAACTGGCGGGGGGGCCCAATACCCTCTCAGATACGCAGTATTTT. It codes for CASSELAGGPNTLSDTQYF.

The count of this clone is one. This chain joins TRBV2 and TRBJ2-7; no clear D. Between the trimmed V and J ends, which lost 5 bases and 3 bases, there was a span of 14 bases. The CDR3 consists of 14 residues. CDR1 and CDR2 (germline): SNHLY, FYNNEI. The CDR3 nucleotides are TGTGCCAGCAGTTCCTTGAGCCGTAGCTACGAGCAGTACTTC. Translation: CASSSLSRSYEQYF.

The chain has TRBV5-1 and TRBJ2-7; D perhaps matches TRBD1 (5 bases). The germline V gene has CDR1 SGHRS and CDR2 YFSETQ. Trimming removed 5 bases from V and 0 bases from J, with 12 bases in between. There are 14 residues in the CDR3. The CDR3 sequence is CASRLQQGSYEQYF. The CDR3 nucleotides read TGCGCCAGCAGATTACAGCAGGGCTCCTACGAGCAGTACTTC.

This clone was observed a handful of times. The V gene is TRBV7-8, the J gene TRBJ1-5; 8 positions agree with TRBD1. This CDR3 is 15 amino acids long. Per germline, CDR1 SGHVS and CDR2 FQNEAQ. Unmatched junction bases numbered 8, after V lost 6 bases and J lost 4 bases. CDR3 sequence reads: CASRPTGGLNQPQHF. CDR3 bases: TGTGCCAGCAGACCTACAGGGGGATTAAATCAGCCCCAGCATTTT.

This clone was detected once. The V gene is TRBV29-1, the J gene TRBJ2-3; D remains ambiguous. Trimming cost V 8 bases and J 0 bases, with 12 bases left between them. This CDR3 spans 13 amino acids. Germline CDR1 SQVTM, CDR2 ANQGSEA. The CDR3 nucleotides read TGCAGCCTACAGAGTTCTAGCACAGATACGCAGTATTTT. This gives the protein CSLQSSSTDTQYF.

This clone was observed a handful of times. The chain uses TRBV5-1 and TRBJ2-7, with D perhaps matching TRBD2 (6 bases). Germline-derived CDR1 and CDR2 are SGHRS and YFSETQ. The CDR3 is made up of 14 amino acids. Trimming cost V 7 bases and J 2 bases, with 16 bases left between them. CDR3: CASRRGTGTYEQYF. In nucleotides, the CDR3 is TGCGCCAGCCGGAGGGGTACAGGTACCTACGAGCAGTACTTC.

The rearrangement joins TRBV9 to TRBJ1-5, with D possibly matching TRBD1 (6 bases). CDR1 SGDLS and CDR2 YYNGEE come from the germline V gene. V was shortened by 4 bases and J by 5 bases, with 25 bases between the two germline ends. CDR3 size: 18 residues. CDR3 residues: CASSSSASTGTYDQPQHF. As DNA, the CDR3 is TGTGCCAGCAGCTCCAGCGCTTCAACCGGGACATATGATCAGCCCCAGCATTTT. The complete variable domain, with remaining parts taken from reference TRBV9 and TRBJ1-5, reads DSGVTQTPKHLITATGQRVTLRCSPRSGDLSVYWYQQSLDQGLQFLIQYYNGEERAKGNILERFSAQQFPDLHSELNLSSLELGDSALYFCASSSSASTGTYDQPQHFGDGTRLSIL.

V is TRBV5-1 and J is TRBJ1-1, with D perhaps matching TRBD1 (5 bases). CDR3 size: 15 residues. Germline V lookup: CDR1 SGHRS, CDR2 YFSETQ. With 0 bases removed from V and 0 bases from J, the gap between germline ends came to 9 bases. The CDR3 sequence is CASSLAGLMNTEAFF. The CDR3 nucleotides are TGCGCCAGCAGCTTGGCGGGACTCATGAACACTGAAGCTTTCTTT.

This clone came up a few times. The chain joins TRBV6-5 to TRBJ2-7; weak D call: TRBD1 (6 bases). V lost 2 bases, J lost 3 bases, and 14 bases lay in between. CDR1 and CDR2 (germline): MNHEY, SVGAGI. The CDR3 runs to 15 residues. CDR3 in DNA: TGTGCCAGCAGTTACGGCCCAGGGGTCGGCTACGAGCAGTACTTC. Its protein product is CASSYGPGVGYEQYF.

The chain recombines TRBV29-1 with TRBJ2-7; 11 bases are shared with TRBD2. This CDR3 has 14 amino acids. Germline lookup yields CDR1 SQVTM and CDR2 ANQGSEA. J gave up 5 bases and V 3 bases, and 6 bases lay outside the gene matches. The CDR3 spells CSVDSGRGEDEQYF. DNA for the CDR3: TGCAGCGTTGATAGCGGGAGGGGCGAAGACGAGCAGTACTTC.

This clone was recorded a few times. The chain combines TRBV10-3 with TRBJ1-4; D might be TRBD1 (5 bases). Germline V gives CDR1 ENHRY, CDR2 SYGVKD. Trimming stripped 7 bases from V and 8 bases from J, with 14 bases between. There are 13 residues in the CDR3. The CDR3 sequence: CAIKSGVEEKLFF. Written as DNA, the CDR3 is TGTGCCATCAAGTCGGGGGTTGAAGAAAAACTGTTTTTT.

For the CDR3, the DNA is TGTGCCAGCTCACCACTCGGGACTCTCGGGGCTGAAGCTTTCTTT. Its translation: CASSPLGTLGAEAFF. V and J are TRBV18 and TRBJ1-1; a weak D match, TRBD1 (5 bases). The CDR3 totals 15 residues. CDR1 KGHSH and CDR2 LQKENI come from the germline V gene. V shed 1 base and J shed 6 bases, with 15 bases lying between them.

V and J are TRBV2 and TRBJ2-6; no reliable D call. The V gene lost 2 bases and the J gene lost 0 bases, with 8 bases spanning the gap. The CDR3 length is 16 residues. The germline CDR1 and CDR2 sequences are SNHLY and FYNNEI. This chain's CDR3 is CASSETRGSGANVLTF. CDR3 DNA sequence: TGTGCCAGCAGTGAAACCCGAGGCTCTGGGGCCAACGTCCTGACTTTC. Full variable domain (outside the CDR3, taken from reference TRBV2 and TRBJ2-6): EPEVTQTPSHQVTQMGQEVILRCVPISNHLYFYWYRQILGQKVEFLVSFYNNEISEKSEIFDDQFSVERPDGSNFTLKIRSTKLEDSAMYFCASSETRGSGANVLTFGAGSRLTVL.

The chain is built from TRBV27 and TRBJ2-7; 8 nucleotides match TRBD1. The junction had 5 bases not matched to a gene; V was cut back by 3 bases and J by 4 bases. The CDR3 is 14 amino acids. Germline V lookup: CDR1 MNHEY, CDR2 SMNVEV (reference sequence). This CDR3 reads CASSLQGAQYEQYF. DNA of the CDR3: TGTGCCAGCAGTTTGCAGGGGGCGCAGTACGAGCAGTACTTC.

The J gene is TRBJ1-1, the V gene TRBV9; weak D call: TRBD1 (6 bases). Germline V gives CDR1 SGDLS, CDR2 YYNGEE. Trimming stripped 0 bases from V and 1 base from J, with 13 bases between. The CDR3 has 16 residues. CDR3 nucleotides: TGTGCCAGCAGCGTAGGAACAGGGCAGGGGAACACTGAAGCTTTCTTT. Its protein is CASSVGTGQGNTEAFF.

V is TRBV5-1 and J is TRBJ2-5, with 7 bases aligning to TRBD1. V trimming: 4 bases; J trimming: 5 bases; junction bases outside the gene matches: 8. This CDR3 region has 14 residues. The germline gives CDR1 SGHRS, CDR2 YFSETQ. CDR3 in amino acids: CASSVDRAQETQYF. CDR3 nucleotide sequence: TGCGCCAGCAGCGTCGACAGGGCCCAGGAGACCCAGTACTTC.

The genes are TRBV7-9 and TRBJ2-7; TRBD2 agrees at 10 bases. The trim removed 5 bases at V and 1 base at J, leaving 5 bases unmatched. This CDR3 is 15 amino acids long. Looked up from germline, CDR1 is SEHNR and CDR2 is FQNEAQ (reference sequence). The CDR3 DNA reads TGTGCCAGCAGCCCCCGGACTAGCGGATCCTACGAGCAGTACTTC. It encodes CASSPRTSGSYEQYF.

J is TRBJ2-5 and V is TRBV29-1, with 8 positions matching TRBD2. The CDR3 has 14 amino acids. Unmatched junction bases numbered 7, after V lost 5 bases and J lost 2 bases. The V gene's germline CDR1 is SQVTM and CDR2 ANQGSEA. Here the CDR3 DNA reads TGCAGCGTTCGCGGGGGGTTACCACAAGAGACCCAGTACTTC. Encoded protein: CSVRGGLPQETQYF.

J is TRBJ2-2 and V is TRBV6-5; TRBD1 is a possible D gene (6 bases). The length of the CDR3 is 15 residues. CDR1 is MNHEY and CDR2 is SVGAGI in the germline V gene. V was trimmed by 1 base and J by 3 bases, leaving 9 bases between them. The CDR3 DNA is TGTGCCAGCAGTTACTGGTACAGGGACACCGGGGAGCTGTTTTTT. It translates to CASSYWYRDTGELFF.

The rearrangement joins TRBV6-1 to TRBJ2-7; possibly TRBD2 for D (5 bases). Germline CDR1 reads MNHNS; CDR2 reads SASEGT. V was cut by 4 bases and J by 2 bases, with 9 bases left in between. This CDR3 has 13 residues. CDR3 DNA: TGTGCCAGCAGTGCTTACGGGGCCTACGAGCAGTACTTC. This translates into CASSAYGAYEQYF.

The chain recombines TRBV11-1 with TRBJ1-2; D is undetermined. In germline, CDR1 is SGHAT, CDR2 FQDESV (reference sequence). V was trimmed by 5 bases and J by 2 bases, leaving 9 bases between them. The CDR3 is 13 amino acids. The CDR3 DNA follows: TGTGCCAGCAGCCGTAGCGAAAACTATGGCTACACCTTC. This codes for CASSRSENYGYTF.

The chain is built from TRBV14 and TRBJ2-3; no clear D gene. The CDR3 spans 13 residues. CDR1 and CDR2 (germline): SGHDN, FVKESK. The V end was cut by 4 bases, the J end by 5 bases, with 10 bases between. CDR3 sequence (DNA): TGTGCCAGCAGCCCCAGATCCAGAGATACGCAGTATTTT. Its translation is CASSPRSRDTQYF.

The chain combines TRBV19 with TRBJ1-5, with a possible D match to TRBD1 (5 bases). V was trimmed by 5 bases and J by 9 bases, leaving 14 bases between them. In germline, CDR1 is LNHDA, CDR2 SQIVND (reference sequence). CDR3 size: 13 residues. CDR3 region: CASSPTLDRPQHF. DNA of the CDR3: TGTGCCAGTAGTCCCACACTCGACAGGCCCCAGCATTTT.

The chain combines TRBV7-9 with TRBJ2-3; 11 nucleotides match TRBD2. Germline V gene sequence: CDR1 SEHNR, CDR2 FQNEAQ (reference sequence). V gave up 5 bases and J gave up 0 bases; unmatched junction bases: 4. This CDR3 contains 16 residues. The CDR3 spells CASSDRLAGSTDTQYF. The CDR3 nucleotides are TGTGCCAGCAGCGACCGACTAGCGGGGAGCACAGATACGCAGTATTTT. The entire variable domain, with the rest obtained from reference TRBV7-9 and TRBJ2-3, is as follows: DTGVSQNPRHKITKRGQNVTFRCDPISEHNRLYWYRQTLGQGPEFLTYFQNEAQLEKSRLLSDRFSAERPKGSFSTLEIQRTEQGDSAMYLCASSDRLAGSTDTQYFGPGTRLTVL.

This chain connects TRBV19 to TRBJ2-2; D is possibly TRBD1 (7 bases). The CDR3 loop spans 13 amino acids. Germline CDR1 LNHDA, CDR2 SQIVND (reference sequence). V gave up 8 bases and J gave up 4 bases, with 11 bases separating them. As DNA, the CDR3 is TGTGCCAGTTCAGGGGGGAGCACCGGGGAGCTGTTTTTT. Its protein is CASSGGSTGELFF. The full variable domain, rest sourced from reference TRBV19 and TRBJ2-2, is DGGITQSPKYLFRKEGQNVTLSCEQNLNHDAMYWYRQDPGQGLRLIYYSQIVNDFQKGDIAEGYSVSREKKESFPLTVTSAQKNPTAFYLCASSGGSTGELFFGEGSRLTVL.

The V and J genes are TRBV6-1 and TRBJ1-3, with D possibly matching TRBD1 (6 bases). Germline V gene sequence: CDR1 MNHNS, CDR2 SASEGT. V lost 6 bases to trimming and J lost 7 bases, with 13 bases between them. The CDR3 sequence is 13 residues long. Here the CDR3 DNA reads TGTGCCAGCAGAACAGGGTACCTGAACACCATATATTTT. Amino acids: CASRTGYLNTIYF.

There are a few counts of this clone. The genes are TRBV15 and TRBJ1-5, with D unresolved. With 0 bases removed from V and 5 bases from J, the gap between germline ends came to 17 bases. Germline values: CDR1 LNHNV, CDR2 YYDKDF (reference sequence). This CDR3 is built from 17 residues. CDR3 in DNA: TGTGCCACCAGCAGAGAGAGGGCCGGGGAGAGATATCAGCCCCAGCATTTT. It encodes CATSRERAGERYQPQHF.

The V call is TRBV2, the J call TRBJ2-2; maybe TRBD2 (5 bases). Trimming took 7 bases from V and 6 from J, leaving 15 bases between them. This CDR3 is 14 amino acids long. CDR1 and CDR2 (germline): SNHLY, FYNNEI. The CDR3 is CASIAFQTAGELFF. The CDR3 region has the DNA TGTGCCAGCATAGCGTTTCAGACGGCCGGGGAGCTGTTTTTT.